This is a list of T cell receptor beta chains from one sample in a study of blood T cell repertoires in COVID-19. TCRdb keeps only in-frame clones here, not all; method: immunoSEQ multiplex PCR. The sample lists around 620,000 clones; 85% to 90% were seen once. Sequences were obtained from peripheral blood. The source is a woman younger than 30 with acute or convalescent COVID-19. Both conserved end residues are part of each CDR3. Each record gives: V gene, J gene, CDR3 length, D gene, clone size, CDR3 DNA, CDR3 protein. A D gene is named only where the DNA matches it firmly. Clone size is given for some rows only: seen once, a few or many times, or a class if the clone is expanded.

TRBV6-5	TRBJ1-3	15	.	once	TGTGCCAGCAGCCGGGGAGACCCCTCTGGAAACACCATATATTTT	CASSRGDPSGNTIYF
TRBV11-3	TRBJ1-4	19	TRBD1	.	TGTGCCAGCAGCTCCTACCTGACAGGGGGCATAGAGGATGATGAAAAACTGTTTTTT	CASSSYLTGGIEDDEKLFF
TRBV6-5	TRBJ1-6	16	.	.	TGTGCCAGCAGTTACGGTGTTGACAGACTCAATTCACCCCTCCACTTT	CASSYGVDRLNSPLHF
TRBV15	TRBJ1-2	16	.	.	TGTGCCACCAGCAGAGATCACAGAATGACAGTTAATGGCTACACCTTC	CATSRDHRMTVNGYTF
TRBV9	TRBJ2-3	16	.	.	TGTGCCAGCAGCGTAGGACTAGACCCATCGTTTACTACGCAGTATTTT	CASSVGLDPSFTTQYF
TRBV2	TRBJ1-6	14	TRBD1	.	TGTGCCAGCATAGCGGACAGGGCTAATTCACCCCTCCACTTT	CASIADRANSPLHF
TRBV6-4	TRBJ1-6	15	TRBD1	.	TGTGCCAGCAGTGAGGCGGGGACAGCAAATTCACCCCTCCACTTT	CASSEAGTANSPLHF
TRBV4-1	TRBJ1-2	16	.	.	TGCGCCAGCAGCCAAGCTCTCCCCCAGGGGTACTATGGCTACACCTTC	CASSQALPQGYYGYTF
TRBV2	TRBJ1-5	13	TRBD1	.	TGTGCCAGCGAAGGGGGCTTCAATCAGCCCCAGCATTTT	CASEGGFNQPQHF
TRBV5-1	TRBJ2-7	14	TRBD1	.	TGCGCCAGCAGCCGATCGACAGGGCTGTACGAGCAGTACTTC	CASSRSTGLYEQYF
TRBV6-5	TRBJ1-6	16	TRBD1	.	TGTGCCAGCAGTTACTCCCTGGACAGGGTAGGGTCACCCCTCCACTTT	CASSYSLDRVGSPLHF
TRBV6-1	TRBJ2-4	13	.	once	TGTGCCAGCAGTGAATTCGCCAGGGAGGTTCAGTACTTC	CASSEFAREVQYF
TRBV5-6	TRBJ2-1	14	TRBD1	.	TGTGCCAGCAGTGCTGGGACAGTCTACAATGAGCAGTTCTTC	CASSAGTVYNEQFF
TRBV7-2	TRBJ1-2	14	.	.	TGTGCCAGCAGCTTAGAGCCGGCGGATCGTGGCTACACCTTC	CASSLEPADRGYTF
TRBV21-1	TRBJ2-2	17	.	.	TGTGCCAGCAGCAAGACTAGCGGGGGGGTCGGCACCGGGGAGCTGTTTTTT	CASSKTSGGVGTGELFF
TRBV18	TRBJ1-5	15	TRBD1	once	TGTGCCAGCTCAGGTACAGGGGGCTTTTTGCAGCCCCAGCATTTT	CASSGTGGFLQPQHF
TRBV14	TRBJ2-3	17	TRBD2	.	TGTGCCAGCAGCCAAGTGGCCAAGCGGGGGGTCTCAGATACGCAGTATTTT	CASSQVAKRGVSDTQYF
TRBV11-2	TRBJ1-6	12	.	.	TGTGCCAGCAGGTCCTTTAATTCACCCCTCCACTTT	CASRSFNSPLHF
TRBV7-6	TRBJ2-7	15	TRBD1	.	TGTGCCAGCAGCGGCCGGGACAGGGCTGACTACGAGCAGTACTTC	CASSGRDRADYEQYF
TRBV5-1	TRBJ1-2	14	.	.	TGCGCCAGCAGCTTGGAAGACAGAACCTATGGCTACACCTTC	CASSLEDRTYGYTF
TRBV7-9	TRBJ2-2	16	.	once	TGTGCCAGCAGCCCAGACATGTTCGGTGGCACCGGGGAGCTGTTTTTT	CASSPDMFGGTGELFF
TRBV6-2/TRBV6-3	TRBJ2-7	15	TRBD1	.	TGTGCCAGCAGTTACGAAGCAGGGGGCCCGTACGAGCAGTACTTC	CASSYEAGGPYEQYF
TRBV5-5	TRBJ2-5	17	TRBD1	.	TGTGTAACCCCCGGTCCCCCCGGGACAGGGGAGGTGGAGACCCAGTACTTC	CVTPGPPGTGEVETQYF
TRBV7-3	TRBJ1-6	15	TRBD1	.	TGTGCCAGCAGCTTAGGGACAGGGTATAATTCACCCCTCCACTTT	CASSLGTGYNSPLHF
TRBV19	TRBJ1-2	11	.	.	TGTGCCAGTAGGATGGGGGGTGGCTACACCTTC	CASRMGGGYTF
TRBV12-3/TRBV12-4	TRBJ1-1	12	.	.	TGTGCCAGCAGTTTCGGTCCTACTGAAGCTTTCTTT	CASSFGPTEAFF
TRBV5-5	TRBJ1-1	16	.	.	TGTGCCAGCAGCTTACACTGGCAGGGGCCGAACACTGAAGCTTTCTTT	CASSLHWQGPNTEAFF
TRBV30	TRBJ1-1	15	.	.	TGTGCCTGGAGTTTTCTAGGAGGAGGTCTGAATGAAGCTTTCTTT	CAWSFLGGGLNEAFF
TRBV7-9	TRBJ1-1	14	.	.	TGTGCCAGCAGTCCCTGGGGCATGAGAACTGAAGCTTTCTTT	CASSPWGMRTEAFF
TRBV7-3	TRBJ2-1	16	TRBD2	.	TGTGCCAGCAGCGATAGCGGGGGGAGCTCCTACAATGAGCAGTTCTTC	CASSDSGGSSYNEQFF
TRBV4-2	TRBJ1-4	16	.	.	TGTGCCAGCAGCCAAGAACGAGGAGCCCGACGCGAAAAACTGTTTTTT	CASSQERGARREKLFF
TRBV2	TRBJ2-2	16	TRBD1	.	TGTGCCAGCAGCGCCCCGGGACAGGGGGCCTCCGGGGAGCTGTTTTTT	CASSAPGQGASGELFF
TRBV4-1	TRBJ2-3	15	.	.	TGCGCCAGCAGCCAAGTAGCCAGAAACACAGATACGCAGTATTTT	CASSQVARNTDTQYF
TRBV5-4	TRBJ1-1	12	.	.	TGTGCCAGCAGTCGAGGGAACACTGAAGCTTTCTTT	CASSRGNTEAFF
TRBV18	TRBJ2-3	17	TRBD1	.	TGTGCCAGCTCACTTAATAAACAGGGGGTTAGCACAGATACGCAGTATTTT	CASSLNKQGVSTDTQYF
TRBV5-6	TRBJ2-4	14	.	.	TGTGCCAGCAGATTACAGGGACCGGGAAACATTCAGTACTTC	CASRLQGPGNIQYF
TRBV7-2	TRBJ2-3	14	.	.	TGTGCCAGCAGTAGCAGGACTAGCACAGATACGCAGTATTTT	CASSSRTSTDTQYF
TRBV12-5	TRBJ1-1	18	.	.	TGTGCTAGTGGTTTGGTACGCCCACCACAGGCATTGAACACTGAAGCTTTCTTT	CASGLVRPPQALNTEAFF
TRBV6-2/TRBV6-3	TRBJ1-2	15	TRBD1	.	TGTGCCAGCAGTTACGCTCGGACAGGGGGCTATGGCTACACCTTC	CASSYARTGGYGYTF
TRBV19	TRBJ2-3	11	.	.	TGTGCCAGTAGTGCCGGGGATACGCAGTATTTT	CASSAGDTQYF
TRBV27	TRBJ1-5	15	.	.	TGTGCCAGCAGTTTAATGGGGCAGGGCAATCAGCCCCAGCATTTT	CASSLMGQGNQPQHF
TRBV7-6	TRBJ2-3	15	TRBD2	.	TGTGCCAGCAGCTTATTAGCGGGGGCCACAGATACGCAGTATTTT	CASSLLAGATDTQYF
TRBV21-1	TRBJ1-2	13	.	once	TGTGCCAGCAGCAAGAGTCGAGTTTATGGCTACACCTTC	CASSKSRVYGYTF
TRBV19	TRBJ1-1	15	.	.	TGTGCCAGTAGTACGACGGGAGGCAGGAACACTGAAGCTTTCTTT	CASSTTGGRNTEAFF
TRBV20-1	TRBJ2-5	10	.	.	TGCAGTGGTCTAAAAGAGACCCAGTACTTC	CSGLKETQYF
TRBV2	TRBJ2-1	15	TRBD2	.	TGTGCCAGCAGGGGACTAGCGGGGGCTCAGGATGAGCAGTTCTTC	CASRGLAGAQDEQFF
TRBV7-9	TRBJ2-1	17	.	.	TGTGCCAGCAGCTTAGCCAGCCTTCTAAGCGGACTCAATGAGCAGTTCTTC	CASSLASLLSGLNEQFF
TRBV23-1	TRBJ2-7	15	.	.	TGCGCCAGCAGTCGCCTAGGGGTGTTTAACTACGAGCAGTACTTC	CASSRLGVFNYEQYF
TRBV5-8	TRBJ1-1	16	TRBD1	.	TGTGCCAGCAGCCTGAGGACAGGGACGGGTGGCACTGAAGCTTTCTTT	CASSLRTGTGGTEAFF
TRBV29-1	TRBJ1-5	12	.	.	TGCAGCGTTGGGGCAGTCAATCAGCCCCAGCATTTT	CSVGAVNQPQHF
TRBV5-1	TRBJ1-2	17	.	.	TGCGCCAGCAGCTTGGGTGGGACTCGGGTCACTAACTATGGCTACACCTTC	CASSLGGTRVTNYGYTF
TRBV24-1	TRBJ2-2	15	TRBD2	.	TGTGCCACCACCCTCGGCGGGGGAGAAACCGGGGAGCTGTTTTTT	CATTLGGGETGELFF
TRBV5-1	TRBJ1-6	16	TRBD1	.	TGCGCCAGCAGCTTTGACAGGGCCCCCTATAATTCACCCCTCCACTTT	CASSFDRAPYNSPLHF
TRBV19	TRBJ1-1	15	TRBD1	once	TGTGCCAGTAGCCCGCAGGGGGCGGGCGACACTGAAGCTTTCTTT	CASSPQGAGDTEAFF
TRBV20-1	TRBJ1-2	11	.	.	TGCAGTGCCCAAACGGGTGATGGCTACACCTTC	CSAQTGDGYTF